This TCR beta chain was captured in a study of beta chain features in type 1 diabetes. Study-wide results and limits: Across all four CD4+ subsets, people with type 1 diabetes showed modestly shorter TCRB CDR3s. Relative to healthy donors, patients appeared to have naive, central memory and Treg TCRB repertoires that were more similar.

Remarks on this clone: Its specificity is not known.

Investigators reverse transcribed all isolated RNA, so they sequenced expressed TCRB transcripts. Deep immunoSEQ sequencing covered naive, central memory and regulatory T cell samples. Data came from immunoSEQ multiplex PCR; TCRdb stores just in-frame clones and leaves some out. The repertoire holds under 250,000 clones, with 25% to 30% as singletons. Sequenced material: central memory CD4+ T cells from blood. The sequence derives from a man younger than 45 in good health.

The CDR3 DNA reads as TGTGCCTGGAGGCTAGCGGGAGGGTCAGATACGCAGTATTTT. Translated: CAWRLAGGSDTQYF. The chain links TRBV30 to TRBJ2-3; TRBD2 aligns across 12 bases. Germline CDR1 is GTSNPN and CDR2 is SVGIG (reference sequence). V shed 3 bases, J shed 4 bases, and the junction held 2 bases outside the gene matches. The CDR3 consists of 14 residues.